The rows below give T cell receptor beta chains drawn from one sample of a study of blood T cell repertoires in COVID-19. Sequenced by immunoSEQ multiplex PCR; TCRdb stores in-frame clones only, minus some. The sample includes 250,000 to 400,000 clones, approximately 88% of them seen just once. Sequencing used peripheral blood. The source of these receptors is a woman under 40 with COVID-19, enrolled during active disease. CDR3s include the opening cysteine and the closing phenylalanine or tryptophan. A D gene is named only where the DNA matches it firmly. A row's size may be missing; if present it is once, few, many or a size class.

clone size: NA; D gene: TRBD1; V gene: TRBV5-1; J gene: TRBJ1-3; CDR3 DNA: TGCGCCAGCAGTGGGAGACAGGGCCCAACGGGAAACACCATATATTTT; CDR3 protein: CASSGRQGPTGNTIYF
clone size: NA; D gene: TRBD2; V gene: TRBV24-1; J gene: TRBJ2-1; CDR3 DNA: TGTGCCACCAGTGACCTTGGACTAGCGGGCGATCATGAGCAGTTCTTC; CDR3 protein: CATSDLGLAGDHEQFF
clone size: NA; D gene: TRBD1; V gene: TRBV24-1; J gene: TRBJ2-2; CDR3 DNA: TGTGCCACCAGTGACCACAGGGGGTGGACCGGGGAGCTGTTTTTT; CDR3 protein: CATSDHRGWTGELFF
clone size: NA; D gene: NA; V gene: TRBV2; J gene: TRBJ1-2; CDR3 DNA: TGTGCCAGCAGTGAATGGGTAGGCAGGGTACATGGCTACACCTTC; CDR3 protein: CASSEWVGRVHGYTF
clone size: NA; D gene: NA; V gene: TRBV5-5; J gene: TRBJ1-2; CDR3 DNA: TGTGCCAGCAGCCCAGAGGGTGTCACGTCGGGCTATGGCTACACCTTC; CDR3 protein: CASSPEGVTSGYGYTF
clone size: few; D gene: NA; V gene: TRBV30; J gene: TRBJ1-5; CDR3 DNA: TGTGCCTGGAGTGTAGGGGCAAATCAGCCCCAGCATTTT; CDR3 protein: CAWSVGANQPQHF
clone size: NA; D gene: NA; V gene: TRBV4-3; J gene: TRBJ2-3; CDR3 DNA: TGCGCCAGCAACCAGGACCGGGGAATAAGCACAGATACGCAGTATTTT; CDR3 protein: CASNQDRGISTDTQYF
clone size: NA; D gene: NA; V gene: TRBV2; J gene: TRBJ2-7; CDR3 DNA: TGTGCCAGCAGTGAAGTGGTCAGGGGTTACGAGCAGTACTTC; CDR3 protein: CASSEVVRGYEQYF
clone size: NA; D gene: NA; V gene: TRBV6-5; J gene: TRBJ1-2; CDR3 DNA: TGTGCCAGCAGAGTGACAGGCTTCGGTGGCTACACCTTC; CDR3 protein: CASRVTGFGGYTF
clone size: NA; D gene: TRBD1; V gene: TRBV4-3; J gene: TRBJ2-7; CDR3 DNA: TGCGCCAGCAGCCCACAGACAGGGATCTACGAGCAGTACTTC; CDR3 protein: CASSPQTGIYEQYF
clone size: NA; D gene: TRBD1; V gene: TRBV7-2; J gene: TRBJ2-5; CDR3 DNA: TGTGCCAGCAGTTTTCAGGAGACAGGGGCCCAGTACTTC; CDR3 protein: CASSFQETGAQYF
clone size: once; D gene: TRBD1; V gene: TRBV3-1/TRBV3-2; J gene: TRBJ2-2; CDR3 DNA: TGTGCCAGCCAGGACAGGGAGAACACCGGGGAGCTGTTTTTT; CDR3 protein: CASQDRENTGELFF
clone size: NA; D gene: TRBD1; V gene: TRBV27; J gene: TRBJ1-2; CDR3 DNA: TGTGCCAGCAGTTTAGCAGGGGGCCGGGGCTACACCTTC; CDR3 protein: CASSLAGGRGYTF
clone size: NA; D gene: NA; V gene: TRBV5-1; J gene: TRBJ2-1; CDR3 DNA: TGCGCCAGCAGCTTGAGTTTCGCGGGGGAGCAGTTCTTC; CDR3 protein: CASSLSFAGEQFF
clone size: NA; D gene: NA; V gene: TRBV10-3; J gene: TRBJ2-1; CDR3 DNA: TGTGCCATCAGTGATGGGGGGAGCTCCTACAATGAGCAGTTCTTC; CDR3 protein: CAISDGGSSYNEQFF
clone size: NA; D gene: TRBD2; V gene: TRBV3-1/TRBV3-2; J gene: TRBJ2-7; CDR3 DNA: TGTGCCAGCAGCCAAGGCCCCCCGCGGGGGGGGTCCTACGAGCAGTACTTC; CDR3 protein: CASSQGPPRGGSYEQYF
clone size: NA; D gene: NA; V gene: TRBV3-1/TRBV3-2; J gene: TRBJ1-4; CDR3 DNA: TGTGCCAGCAGACCCGGGACAATGGGTGAAAAACTGTTTTTT; CDR3 protein: CASRPGTMGEKLFF
clone size: NA; D gene: TRBD1; V gene: TRBV9; J gene: TRBJ2-2; CDR3 DNA: TGTGCCAGCAGCGTAGGGGGACAGGGCCCCGGGGAGCTGTTTTTT; CDR3 protein: CASSVGGQGPGELFF
clone size: NA; D gene: TRBD1; V gene: TRBV5-5; J gene: TRBJ2-5; CDR3 DNA: TGTGCCAGCAGCACGGACAGGGGGTTCGGTGAGACCCAGTACTTC; CDR3 protein: CASSTDRGFGETQYF
clone size: NA; D gene: NA; V gene: TRBV28; J gene: TRBJ2-4; CDR3 DNA: TGTGCCAGCAGTTCTATTCTAGCCAAAAACATTCAGTACTTC; CDR3 protein: CASSSILAKNIQYF
clone size: many; D gene: NA; V gene: TRBV5-4; J gene: TRBJ1-2; CDR3 DNA: TGTGCCAGCAGGACTCGCTATGGCTACACCTTC; CDR3 protein: CASRTRYGYTF
clone size: few; D gene: TRBD1; V gene: TRBV11-3; J gene: TRBJ1-2; CDR3 DNA: TGTGCCAGCAGCTTCTCGACAGGGTTTATGGGAAAAGCCTATGGCTACACCTTC; CDR3 protein: CASSFSTGFMGKAYGYTF
clone size: once; D gene: NA; V gene: TRBV19; J gene: TRBJ2-1; CDR3 DNA: TGTGCCAGTAGTATGGTTCCCAGCTCCTACAATGAGCAGTTCTTC; CDR3 protein: CASSMVPSSYNEQFF
clone size: NA; D gene: NA; V gene: TRBV5-4; J gene: TRBJ2-2; CDR3 DNA: TGTGCCAGCAGCTTGCTAACGGGGACAAACACCGGGGAGCTGTTTTTT; CDR3 protein: CASSLLTGTNTGELFF
clone size: NA; D gene: NA; V gene: TRBV20-1; J gene: TRBJ2-3; CDR3 DNA: TGCAGTGCTAGTCCCGGGGGAGCCCGCACAGATACGCAGTATTTT; CDR3 protein: CSASPGGARTDTQYF
clone size: NA; D gene: TRBD1; V gene: TRBV7-9; J gene: TRBJ2-1; CDR3 DNA: TGTGCCAGCAGCCAGGGACAGTGGTTCGATTTACAGTTCTTC; CDR3 protein: CASSQGQWFDLQFF
clone size: NA; D gene: TRBD1; V gene: TRBV7-9; J gene: TRBJ1-4; CDR3 DNA: TGTGCCAGCAGCTTAGCTGAACAGGGGCGCGCTAATGAAAAACTGTTTTTT; CDR3 protein: CASSLAEQGRANEKLFF